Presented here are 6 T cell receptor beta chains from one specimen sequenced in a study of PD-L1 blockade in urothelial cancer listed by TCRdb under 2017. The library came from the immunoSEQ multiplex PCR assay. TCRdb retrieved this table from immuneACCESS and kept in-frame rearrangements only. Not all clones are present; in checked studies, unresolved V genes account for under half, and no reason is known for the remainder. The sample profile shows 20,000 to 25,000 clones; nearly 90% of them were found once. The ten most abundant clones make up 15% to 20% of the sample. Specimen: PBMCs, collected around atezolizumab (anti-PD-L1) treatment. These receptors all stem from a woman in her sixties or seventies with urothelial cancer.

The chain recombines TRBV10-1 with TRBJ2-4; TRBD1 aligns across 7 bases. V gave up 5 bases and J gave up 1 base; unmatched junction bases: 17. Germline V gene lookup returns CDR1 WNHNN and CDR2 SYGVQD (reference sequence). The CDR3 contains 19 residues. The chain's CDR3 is CASSYEGQSSGSAKNIQYF. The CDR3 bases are TGCGCCAGCAGTTATGAGGGACAGTCCTCCGGCTCGGCCAAAAACATTCAGTACTTC.

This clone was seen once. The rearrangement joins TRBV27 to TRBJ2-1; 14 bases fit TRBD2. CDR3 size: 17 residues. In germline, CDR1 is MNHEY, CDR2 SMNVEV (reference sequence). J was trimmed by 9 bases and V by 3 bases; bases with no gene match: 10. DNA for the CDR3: TGTGCCAGCAGTTTGGGGGGGACTAGCGGGAGTATGGGTGAGCAGTTCTTC. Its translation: CASSLGGTSGSMGEQFF.

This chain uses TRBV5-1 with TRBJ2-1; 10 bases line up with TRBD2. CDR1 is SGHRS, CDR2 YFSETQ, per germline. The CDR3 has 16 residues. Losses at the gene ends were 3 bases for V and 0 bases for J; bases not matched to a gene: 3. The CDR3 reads CASSSRTSGSYNEQFF. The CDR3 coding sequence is TGCGCCAGCAGCTCGAGGACTAGCGGCTCCTACAATGAGCAGTTCTTC.

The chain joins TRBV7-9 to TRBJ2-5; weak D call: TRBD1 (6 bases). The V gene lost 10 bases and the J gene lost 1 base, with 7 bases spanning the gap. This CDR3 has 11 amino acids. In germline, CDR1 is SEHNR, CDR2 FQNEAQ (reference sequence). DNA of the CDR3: TGTGCCACACAGGGCCAAGAGACCCAGTACTTC. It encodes CATQGQETQYF.

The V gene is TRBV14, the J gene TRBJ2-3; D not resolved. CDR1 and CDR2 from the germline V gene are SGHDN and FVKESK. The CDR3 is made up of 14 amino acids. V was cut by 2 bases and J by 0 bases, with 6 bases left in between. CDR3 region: CASSQFSSTDTQYF. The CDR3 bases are TGTGCCAGCAGCCAATTCTCTAGCACAGATACGCAGTATTTT. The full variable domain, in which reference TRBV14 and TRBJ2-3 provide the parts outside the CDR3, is EAGVTQFPSHSVIEKGQTVTLRCDPISGHDNLYWYRRVMGKEIKFLLHFVKESKQDESGMPNNRFLAERTGGTYSTLKVQPAELEDSGVYFCASSQFSSTDTQYFGPGTRLTVL.

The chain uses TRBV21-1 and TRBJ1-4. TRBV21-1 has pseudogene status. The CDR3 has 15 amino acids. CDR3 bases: TGTGCCAGCAGCAAACGGGACTCAGATAATGAAAAACTGTTTTTT. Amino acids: CASSKRDSDNEKLFF.